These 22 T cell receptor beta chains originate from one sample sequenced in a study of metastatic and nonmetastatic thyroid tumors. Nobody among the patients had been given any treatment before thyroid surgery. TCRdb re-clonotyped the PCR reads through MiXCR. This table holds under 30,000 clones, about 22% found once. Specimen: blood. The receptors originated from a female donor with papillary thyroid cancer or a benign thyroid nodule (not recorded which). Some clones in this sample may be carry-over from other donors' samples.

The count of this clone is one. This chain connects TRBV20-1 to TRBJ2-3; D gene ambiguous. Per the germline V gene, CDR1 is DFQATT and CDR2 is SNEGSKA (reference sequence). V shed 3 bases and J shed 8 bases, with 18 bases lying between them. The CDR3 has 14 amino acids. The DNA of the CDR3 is TGCAGTGCTAGTTCCCTGGGTAGGGCAGTTACGCAGTATTTT. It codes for CSASSLGRAVTQYF.

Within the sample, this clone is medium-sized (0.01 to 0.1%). CDR3 in amino acids: CASNRLAGAGSYNEQFF. The CDR3 nucleotides are TGTGCCAGCAACAGACTAGCGGGAGCGGGCTCCTACAATGAGCAGTTCTTC. The chain links TRBV28 to TRBJ2-1; TRBD2 matches 12 bases. V lost 7 bases, J lost 0 bases, and 7 bases stayed unmatched. The germline CDR1 and CDR2 sequences are MDHEN and SYDVKM. This CDR3 contains 17 residues.

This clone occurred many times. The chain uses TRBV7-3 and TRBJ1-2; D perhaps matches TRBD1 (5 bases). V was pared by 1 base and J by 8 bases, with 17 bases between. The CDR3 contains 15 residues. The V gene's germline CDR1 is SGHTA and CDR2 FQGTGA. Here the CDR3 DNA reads TGTGCCAGCAGCTTAAAGGGGCCTCGGGGTGGGGGCTACACCTTC. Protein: CASSLKGPRGGGYTF.

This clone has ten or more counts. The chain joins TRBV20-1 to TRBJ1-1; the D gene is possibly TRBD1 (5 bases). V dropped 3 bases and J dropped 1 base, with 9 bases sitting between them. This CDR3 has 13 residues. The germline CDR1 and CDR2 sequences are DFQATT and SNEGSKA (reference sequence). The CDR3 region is CSASGTKNTEAFF. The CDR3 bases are TGCAGTGCTAGTGGGACCAAGAACACTGAAGCTTTCTTT.

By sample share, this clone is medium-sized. The CDR3 here is CASSPRTGTTYEQYF. CDR3 DNA sequence: TGTGCCAGCAGCCCCCGGACAGGAACCACCTACGAGCAGTACTTC. This chain connects TRBV7-2 to TRBJ2-7, with 7 bases fitting TRBD1. V lost 5 bases, J lost 2 bases, and 9 bases stayed unmatched. The CDR3 contains 15 residues. From germline, CDR1 is SGHTA and CDR2 FQGNSA. Full variable domain (outside the CDR3, taken from reference TRBV7-2 and TRBJ2-7): GAGVSQSPSNKVTEKGKDVELRCDPISGHTALYWYRQSLGQGLEFLIYFQGNSAPDKSGLPSDRFSAERTGGSVSTLTIQRTQQEDSAVYLCASSPRTGTTYEQYFGPGTRLTVT.

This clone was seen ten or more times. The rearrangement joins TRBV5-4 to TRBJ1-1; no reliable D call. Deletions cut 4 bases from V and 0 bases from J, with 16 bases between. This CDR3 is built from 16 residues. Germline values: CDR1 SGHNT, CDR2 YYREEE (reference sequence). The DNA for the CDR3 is TGTGCCAGCAGCAGAGAAGCCAGCAACATGAACACTGAAGCTTTCTTT. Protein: CASSREASNMNTEAFF.

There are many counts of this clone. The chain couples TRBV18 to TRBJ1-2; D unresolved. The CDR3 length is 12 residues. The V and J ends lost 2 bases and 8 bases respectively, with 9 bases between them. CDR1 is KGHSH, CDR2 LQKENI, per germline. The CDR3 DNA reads TGTGCCAGCTCACCAGCAAAGGCGGGCTACACCTTC. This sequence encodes CASSPAKAGYTF.

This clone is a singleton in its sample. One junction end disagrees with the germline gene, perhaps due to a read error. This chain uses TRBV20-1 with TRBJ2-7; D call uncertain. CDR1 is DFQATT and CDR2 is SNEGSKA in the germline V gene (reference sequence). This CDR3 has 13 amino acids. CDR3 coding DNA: TGCATTGCTCCCCGCCAACGGACCTACGAGCAGTACTTC. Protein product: CIAPRQRTYEQYF.

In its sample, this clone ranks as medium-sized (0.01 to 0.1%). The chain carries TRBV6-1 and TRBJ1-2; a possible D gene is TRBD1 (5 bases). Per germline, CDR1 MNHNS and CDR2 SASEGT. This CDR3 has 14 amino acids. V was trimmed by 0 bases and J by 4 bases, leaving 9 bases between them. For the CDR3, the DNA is TGTGCCAGCAGTGAAGCTCCGGGGACCTATGGCTACACCTTC. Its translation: CASSEAPGTYGYTF.

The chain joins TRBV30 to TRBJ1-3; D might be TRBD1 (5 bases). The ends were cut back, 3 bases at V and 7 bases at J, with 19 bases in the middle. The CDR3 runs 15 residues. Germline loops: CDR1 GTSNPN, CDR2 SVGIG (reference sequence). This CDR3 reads CAWRSEPGRRNTIYF. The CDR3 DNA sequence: TGTGCCTGGAGGTCCGAACCGGGACGTCGGAACACCATATATTTT.

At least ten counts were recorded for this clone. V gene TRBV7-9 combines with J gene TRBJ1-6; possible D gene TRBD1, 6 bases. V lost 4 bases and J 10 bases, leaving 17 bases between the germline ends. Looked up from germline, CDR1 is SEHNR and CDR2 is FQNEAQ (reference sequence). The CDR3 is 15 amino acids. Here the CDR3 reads CASSSSQGGESPLHF. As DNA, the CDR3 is TGTGCCAGCAGCTCCTCCCAAGGGGGGGAGTCACCCCTCCACTTT.

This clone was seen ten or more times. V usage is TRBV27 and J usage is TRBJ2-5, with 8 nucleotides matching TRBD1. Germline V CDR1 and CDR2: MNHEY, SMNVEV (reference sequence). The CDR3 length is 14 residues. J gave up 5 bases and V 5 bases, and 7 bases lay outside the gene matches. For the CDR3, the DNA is TGTGCCAGCAGTCCCGACAGGGGAATGGAGACCCAGTACTTC. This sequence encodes CASSPDRGMETQYF.

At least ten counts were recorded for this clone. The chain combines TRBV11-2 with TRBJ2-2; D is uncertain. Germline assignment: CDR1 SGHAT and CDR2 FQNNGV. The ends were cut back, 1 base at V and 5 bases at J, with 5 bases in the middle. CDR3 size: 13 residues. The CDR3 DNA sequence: TGTGCCAGCAGCTTAGGACAAACCGGGGAGCTGTTTTTT. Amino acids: CASSLGQTGELFF.

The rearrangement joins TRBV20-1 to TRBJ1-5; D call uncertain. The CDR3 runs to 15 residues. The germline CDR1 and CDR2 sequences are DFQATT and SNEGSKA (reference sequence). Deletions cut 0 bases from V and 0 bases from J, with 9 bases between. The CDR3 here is CSARDRSRSNQPQHF. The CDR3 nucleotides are TGCAGTGCTAGAGACAGATCCCGTAGCAATCAGCCCCAGCATTTT.

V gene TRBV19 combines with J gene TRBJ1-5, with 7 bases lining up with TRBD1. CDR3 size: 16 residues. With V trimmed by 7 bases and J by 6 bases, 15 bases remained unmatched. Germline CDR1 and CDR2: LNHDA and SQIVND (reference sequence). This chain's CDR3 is CASTTTGTEGSQPQHF. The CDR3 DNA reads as TGTGCCAGTACAACGACAGGGACAGAGGGCAGTCAGCCCCAGCATTTT.

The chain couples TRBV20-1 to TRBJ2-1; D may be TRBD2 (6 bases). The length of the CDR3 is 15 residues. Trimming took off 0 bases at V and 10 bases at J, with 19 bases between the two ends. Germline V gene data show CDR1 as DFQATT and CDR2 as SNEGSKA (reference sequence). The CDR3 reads CSARDGPGSREEQFF. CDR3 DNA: TGCAGTGCTAGAGATGGGCCCGGGAGCAGGGAAGAGCAGTTCTTC.

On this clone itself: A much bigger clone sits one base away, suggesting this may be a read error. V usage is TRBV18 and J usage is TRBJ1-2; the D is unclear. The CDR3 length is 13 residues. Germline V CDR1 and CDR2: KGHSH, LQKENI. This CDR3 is CASSPNTEYDYTF. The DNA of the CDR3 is TGTGCCAGCTCACCCAATACGGAGTATGACTACACCTTC.

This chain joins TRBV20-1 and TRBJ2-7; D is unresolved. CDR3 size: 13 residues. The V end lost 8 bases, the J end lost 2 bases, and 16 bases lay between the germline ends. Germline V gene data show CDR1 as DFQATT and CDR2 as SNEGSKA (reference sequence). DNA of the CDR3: TGCAGTTCCGGTATAAATCTACCCTACGAGCAGTACTTC. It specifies CSSGINLPYEQYF.

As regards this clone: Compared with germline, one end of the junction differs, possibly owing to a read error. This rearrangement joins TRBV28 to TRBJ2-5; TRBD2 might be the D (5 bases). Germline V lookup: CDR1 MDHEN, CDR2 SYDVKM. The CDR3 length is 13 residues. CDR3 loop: CPSSLQDLETQYF. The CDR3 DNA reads TGTCCCAGCAGTCTGCAGGACTTGGAGACCCAGTACTTC.

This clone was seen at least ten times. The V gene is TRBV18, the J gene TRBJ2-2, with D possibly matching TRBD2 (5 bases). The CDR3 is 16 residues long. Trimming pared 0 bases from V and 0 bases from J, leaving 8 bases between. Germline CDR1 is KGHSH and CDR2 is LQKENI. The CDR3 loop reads CASSPPTTANTGELFF. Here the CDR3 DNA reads TGTGCCAGCTCACCACCGACTACAGCGAACACCGGGGAGCTGTTTTTT.

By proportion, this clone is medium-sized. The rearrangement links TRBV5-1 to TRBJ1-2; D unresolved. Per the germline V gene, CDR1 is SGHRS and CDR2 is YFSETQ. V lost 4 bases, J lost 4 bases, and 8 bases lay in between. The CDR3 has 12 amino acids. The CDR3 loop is CASSVGTYGYTF. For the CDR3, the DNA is TGCGCCAGCAGCGTGGGAACCTATGGCTACACCTTC.

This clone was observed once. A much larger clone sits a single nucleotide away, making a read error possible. CDR3 sequence (DNA): TGTGCCACCAGCAGAGGTAAGTCAGGGTCAAGCTCTGGGGCCAACGTCCTGACTTTC. This translates into CATSRGKSGSSSGANVLTF. The J gene is TRBJ2-6, the V gene TRBV15, with D maybe TRBD1 (5 bases). The CDR3 runs to 19 residues. CDR1 LNHNV and CDR2 YYDKDF come from the germline V gene (reference sequence). V lost 1 base and J lost 0, with 16 bases in between.